This T cell receptor beta chain was sequenced in a study of control samples from healthy donors and cancer patients. Germline V lookup: CDR1 LGHDT, CDR2 YNNKEL (reference sequence). The length of the CDR3 is 15 residues. V shed 0 bases and J shed 4 bases, with 11 bases lying between them. The protocol was immunoSEQ multiplex PCR, while the TCRdb copy is restricted to in-frame clones and leaves out a portion. The data show 100,000 to 150,000 clones, 85% to 95% seen once. Sequenced sample: PBMCs. The receptor was derived from an older man with head and neck cancer. V usage is TRBV3-1 (or the pseudogene TRBV3-2) and J usage is TRBJ2-3; D is perhaps TRBD2 (5 bases). The CDR3 region has the DNA TGTGCCAGCAGCCAAGATATCCTAGCTCCAGATACGCAGTATTTT. Amino acid sequence: CASSQDILAPDTQYF.